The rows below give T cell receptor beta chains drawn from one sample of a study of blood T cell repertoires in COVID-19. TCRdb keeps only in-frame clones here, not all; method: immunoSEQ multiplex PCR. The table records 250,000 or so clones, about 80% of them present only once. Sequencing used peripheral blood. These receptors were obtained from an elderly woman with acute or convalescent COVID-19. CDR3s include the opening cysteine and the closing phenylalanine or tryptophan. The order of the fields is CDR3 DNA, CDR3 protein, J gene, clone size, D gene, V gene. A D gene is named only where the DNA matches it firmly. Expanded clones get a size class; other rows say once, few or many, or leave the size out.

CDR3nt: TGTGCCAGCAGCGTAGTGGACTCCTTTAGGGGAAACACCATATATTTT
CDR3aa: CASSVVDSFRGNTIYF
j_gene: TRBJ1-3
abundance: -
d_gene: -
v_gene: TRBV9

CDR3nt: TGTGCCAGAAGCTGGGACAGCGGTTTAGGTCGCTATGGCTACACCTTC
CDR3aa: CARSWDSGLGRYGYTF
j_gene: TRBJ1-2
abundance: -
d_gene: TRBD1
v_gene: TRBV5-3

CDR3nt: TGTGCCAGCTCTTATGACCAGGGAACTGAAGCTTTCTTT
CDR3aa: CASSYDQGTEAFF
j_gene: TRBJ1-1
abundance: -
d_gene: -
v_gene: TRBV18

CDR3nt: TGTGCCAGCAGCTTATCATTGACAGGTCGGGATGGCTACACCTTC
CDR3aa: CASSLSLTGRDGYTF
j_gene: TRBJ1-2
abundance: -
d_gene: -
v_gene: TRBV7-6

CDR3nt: TGTGCCAGCAGTGATGGGCAGCAGCTCTATGGCTACACCTTC
CDR3aa: CASSDGQQLYGYTF
j_gene: TRBJ1-2
abundance: -
d_gene: -
v_gene: TRBV6-1

CDR3nt: TGCGCCAGCAGCTTGACAGGGCCGAACACCGGGGAGCTGTTTTTT
CDR3aa: CASSLTGPNTGELFF
j_gene: TRBJ2-2
abundance: -
d_gene: -
v_gene: TRBV5-1

CDR3nt: TGTGCCAGCACTCCGACCGGAGGGGTAAATTCACCCCTCCACTTT
CDR3aa: CASTPTGGVNSPLHF
j_gene: TRBJ1-6
abundance: few
d_gene: -
v_gene: TRBV6-5

CDR3nt: TGCGCCAGCAGCCCGCTGACAGGGGGACGTGAGACCCAGTACTTC
CDR3aa: CASSPLTGGRETQYF
j_gene: TRBJ2-5
abundance: -
d_gene: TRBD1
v_gene: TRBV5-1

CDR3nt: TGTGCCAGCAGCCCCCCACCCAGGGGCCCCAATGAAAAACTGTTTTTT
CDR3aa: CASSPPPRGPNEKLFF
j_gene: TRBJ1-4
abundance: -
d_gene: -
v_gene: TRBV14

CDR3nt: TGTGCCAGCAGCGAGGGATGGGGAGCTGAAGCTTTCTTT
CDR3aa: CASSEGWGAEAFF
j_gene: TRBJ1-1
abundance: once
d_gene: -
v_gene: TRBV11-3

CDR3nt: TGTGCCAGTAGTGGACGGGACACCCTCTCTGGAAACACCATATATTTT
CDR3aa: CASSGRDTLSGNTIYF
j_gene: TRBJ1-3
abundance: -
d_gene: -
v_gene: TRBV19

CDR3nt: TGTGCCAGCAGCACCGGGACTCAACTTAGCACAGATACGCAGTATTTT
CDR3aa: CASSTGTQLSTDTQYF
j_gene: TRBJ2-3
abundance: once
d_gene: -
v_gene: TRBV7-6

CDR3nt: TGCGCCAGCAGCTCGGGGACAGAAGCTAACTATGGCTACACCTTC
CDR3aa: CASSSGTEANYGYTF
j_gene: TRBJ1-2
abundance: -
d_gene: TRBD1
v_gene: TRBV5-1

CDR3nt: TGTGCCAGCAGCTTAGATCGGATTAGCCTACAAGAGACCCAGTACTTC
CDR3aa: CASSLDRISLQETQYF
j_gene: TRBJ2-5
abundance: -
d_gene: -
v_gene: TRBV11-2